Reported below is one T cell receptor (beta chain). Its cognate antigen is unknown. Separate cDNA molecules each had unique molecular identifiers attached to them. One entry per CDR3 protein, called by TCRdb with MiXCR from the 5' RACE reads. The table has approximately 79,000 distinct CDR3 sequences, around 13% seen once. The trim removed 8 bases at V and 7 bases at J, leaving 5 bases unmatched. Germline V gene data show CDR1 as SQVTM and CDR2 as ANQGSEA. This CDR3 has 13 residues. The sample belongs to a study of early T cells in non-severe SARS-CoV-2 infection. Study conclusions and caveats: Matches to VDJdb favored anti-spike CD8 responses and missed private and CD4 specificities.

The clonotype comes from an adult who was a healthcare worker with PCR-confirmed SARS-CoV-2 infection or an uninfected control (not recorded which). Specimen: whole blood. V is TRBV29-1 and J is TRBJ2-1; TRBD2 matches 13 bases. The chain's CDR3 is CSLTSGGANEQFF. The CDR3 nucleotides are TGCAGCCTTACTAGCGGGGGGGCGAATGAGCAGTTCTTC.